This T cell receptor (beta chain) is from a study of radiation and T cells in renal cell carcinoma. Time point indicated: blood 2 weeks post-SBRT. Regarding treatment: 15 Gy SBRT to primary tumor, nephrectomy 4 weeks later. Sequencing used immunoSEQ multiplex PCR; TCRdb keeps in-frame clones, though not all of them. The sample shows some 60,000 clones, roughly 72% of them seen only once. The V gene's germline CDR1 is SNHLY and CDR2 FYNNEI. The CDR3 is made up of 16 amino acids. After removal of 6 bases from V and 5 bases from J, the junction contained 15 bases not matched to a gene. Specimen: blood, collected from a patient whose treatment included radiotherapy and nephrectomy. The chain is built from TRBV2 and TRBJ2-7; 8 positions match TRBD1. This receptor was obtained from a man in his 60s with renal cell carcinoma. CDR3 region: CASRNEQQGVDDEQYF. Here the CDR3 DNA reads TGTGCCAGCAGAAACGAGCAACAGGGGGTTGACGACGAGCAGTACTTC.